The 29 T cell receptor beta chains listed next were all sequenced from one sample in a study of radiotherapy plus CTLA-4 blockade in lung cancer. Sequencing was performed with immunoSEQ multiplex PCR; in TCRdb, only in-frame clones are kept and a portion is missing. This sample has roughly 90,000 clones, with about 90% found just once. The material was peripheral blood, obtained from a patient treated with radiotherapy plus ipilimumab. The receptors come from a human donor with non-small cell lung cancer that progressed on radiotherapy plus ipilimumab.

Here the CDR3 reads CASSSMAETLQFF. Here the CDR3 DNA reads TGTGCCAGCAGTTCTATGGCGGAGACCCTGCAGTTCTTC. The chain couples TRBV13 to TRBJ2-1; the D is unclear. The V gene lost 6 bases and the J gene lost 12 bases, with 18 bases spanning the gap. Germline V gene data show CDR1 as PRHDT and CDR2 as FYEKMQ (reference sequence). CDR3 length: 13 residues. Drawing the rest from reference TRBV13 and TRBJ2-1, the complete variable domain is AAGVIQSPRHLIKEKRETATLKCYPIPRHDTVYWYQQGPGQDPQFLISFYEKMQSDKGSIPDRFSAQQFSDYHSELNMSSLELGDSALYFCASSSMAETLQFFGPGTRLTVL.

The rearrangement links TRBV27 to TRBJ2-7, with TRBD1 as a possible D gene (6 bases). Trimming removed 5 bases at V and 0 bases at J, with 8 bases between. Germline CDR1 MNHEY, CDR2 SMNVEV (reference sequence). CDR3 length: 13 residues. CDR3 sequence (DNA): TGTGCCAGCAGTACGGACAGCTCCTACGAGCAGTACTTC. Translating gives CASSTDSSYEQYF.

V is TRBV11-3 and J is TRBJ2-1; the D is unclear. Trimming removed 9 bases at V and 9 bases at J, with 9 bases between. This CDR3 is built from 10 residues. From germline, CDR1 is SGHNT and CDR2 YENEEA. This CDR3 reads CASSKGEQFF. The CDR3 nucleotides read TGTGCCAGTTCGAAGGGTGAGCAGTTCTTC.

The chain employs TRBV9 and TRBJ2-3; no firm D call. V gave up 0 bases and J gave up 3 bases, with 5 bases separating them. Germline V gene data show CDR1 as SGDLS and CDR2 as YYNGEE. The length of the CDR3 is 13 residues. The CDR3 nucleotides read TGTGCCAGCAGCGTAGGTTGGACAGATACGCAGTATTTT. Amino acids: CASSVGWTDTQYF.

The gene calls are TRBV18 and TRBJ2-2; a possible D gene is TRBD1 (5 bases). There are 15 residues in the CDR3. V lost 1 base and J 5 bases, leaving 11 bases between the germline ends. The germline V gene has CDR1 KGHSH and CDR2 LQKENI. The CDR3 DNA reads TGTGCCAGCTCACCACAGGGGTTAATGACCGGGGAGCTGTTTTTT. Its protein is CASSPQGLMTGELFF.

The V gene is TRBV2, the J gene TRBJ2-3; no clear D gene. The V end lost 6 bases, the J end lost 2 bases, and 3 bases lay between the germline ends. There are 11 residues in the CDR3. Per the germline V gene, CDR1 is SNHLY and CDR2 is FYNNEI. The CDR3 DNA sequence: TGTGCCAGCAGGAACACAGATACGCAGTATTTT. This encodes CASRNTDTQYF. Full variable domain (remainder filled in from reference TRBV2 and TRBJ2-3): EPEVTQTPSHQVTQMGQEVILRCVPISNHLYFYWYRQILGQKVEFLVSFYNNEISEKSEIFDDQFSVERPDGSNFTLKIRSTKLEDSAMYFCASRNTDTQYFGPGTRLTVL.

The V gene is TRBV5-1, the J gene TRBJ2-7; 8 nucleotides agree with TRBD1. The CDR3 is made up of 14 amino acids. Germline V gene sequence: CDR1 SGHRS, CDR2 YFSETQ. V lost 1 base, J lost 3 bases, and 3 bases stayed unmatched. The CDR3 protein is CASSLWGQDYEQYF. As DNA, the CDR3 is TGCGCCAGCAGCTTGTGGGGACAGGACTACGAGCAGTACTTC.

This clone was seen only once. The rearrangement links TRBV7-2 to TRBJ2-4; 9 bases fit TRBD2. Germline values: CDR1 SGHTA, CDR2 FQGNSA. The CDR3 runs 18 residues. The V and J ends lost 7 bases and 6 bases, in that order; junction bases with no gene match: 19. The CDR3 sequence: CASTRKASGIREGNIQYF. DNA for the CDR3: TGTGCCAGCACCCGCAAGGCTAGCGGGATTAGGGAGGGAAACATTCAGTACTTC.

This clone came up once. This rearrangement joins TRBV7-8 to TRBJ1-1; maybe TRBD1 (6 bases). Germline V gene lookup returns CDR1 SGHVS and CDR2 FQNEAQ. This CDR3 is 15 amino acids long. V dropped 5 bases and J dropped 4 bases, with 17 bases sitting between them. The CDR3 loop is CASSPEGGTITEAFF. The CDR3 DNA is TGTGCCAGCAGCCCGGAAGGGGGTACTATCACTGAAGCTTTCTTT.

The chain has TRBV6-6 and TRBJ2-3; D may match TRBD1 or TRBD2 (5 bases each). In germline, CDR1 is MNHNY, CDR2 SVGAGI (reference sequence). Deletions cut 8 bases from V and 3 bases from J, with 12 bases between. The CDR3 covers 13 residues. CDR3 amino acids: CASGDPGTDTQYF. Written as DNA, the CDR3 is TGTGCCAGCGGGGACCCTGGGACAGATACGCAGTATTTT.

The chain has TRBV5-4 and TRBJ2-7, with TRBD2 matching over 12 bases. CDR3 length: 15 residues. Germline V gives CDR1 SGHNT, CDR2 YYREEE (reference sequence). With V trimmed by 4 bases and J by 6 bases, 8 bases remained unmatched. CDR3: CASSVLAGGPSEQYF. CDR3 DNA sequence: TGTGCCAGCAGCGTGCTAGCGGGAGGGCCCTCCGAGCAGTACTTC.

This clone showed up just once. The rearrangement joins TRBV6-5 to TRBJ1-1, with D unresolved. Trimming stripped 6 bases from V and 1 base from J, with 15 bases between. CDR1 is MNHEY, CDR2 SVGAGI, per germline. The CDR3 consists of 15 residues. In DNA form, the CDR3 reads TGTGCCAGCAGCCCCGTGGCAGGCAGGAACACTGAAGCTTTCTTT. Translating it yields CASSPVAGRNTEAFF.

The rearrangement joins TRBV25-1 to TRBJ2-1; D is undetermined. This CDR3 region has 13 residues. Germline V gene lookup returns CDR1 MGHDK and CDR2 SYGVNS. Trimming shortened V by 2 bases and J by 8 bases, and 10 bases separated the two germline ends. CDR3 coding DNA: TGTGCCAGCAGTGAAAGGCCGTTAGATGAGCAGTTCTTC. This gives the protein CASSERPLDEQFF. Full variable domain (outside the CDR3, taken from reference TRBV25-1 and TRBJ2-1): EADIYQTPRYLVIGTGKKITLECSQTMGHDKMYWYQQDPGMELHLIHYSYGVNSTEKGDLSSESTVSRIRTEHFPLTLESARPSHTSQYLCASSERPLDEQFFGPGTRLTVL.

The CDR3 coding sequence is TGTGCCAGCAGCGCTCGGGACGGCGATGGCTACACCTTC. Its protein is CASSARDGDGYTF. The rearrangement links TRBV6-1 to TRBJ1-2; tentative D call: TRBD1 (5 bases). Germline assignment: CDR1 MNHNS and CDR2 SASEGT. This CDR3 region has 13 residues. V dropped 6 bases and J dropped 6 bases, with 14 bases sitting between them.

The V and J genes are TRBV11-2 and TRBJ2-3, with 7 nucleotides matching TRBD1. The CDR3 totals 12 residues. Germline V gene data show CDR1 as SGHAT and CDR2 as FQNNGV. Trimming cost V 5 bases and J 11 bases; bases outside gene matches: 7. This CDR3 is CASSMLRDRQYF. The CDR3 nucleotides are TGTGCCAGCAGCATGCTACGGGACAGGCAGTATTTT.

This rearrangement joins TRBV29-1 to TRBJ1-2; the D is unclear. This CDR3 region has 11 residues. The V gene lost 2 bases and the J gene lost 4 bases, with 5 bases spanning the gap. The germline gives CDR1 SQVTM, CDR2 ANQGSEA. The CDR3 region is CSVEYTYGYTF. The CDR3, as DNA: TGCAGCGTTGAATATACCTATGGCTACACCTTC.

Points on this clone: The junction shows a germline mismatch at one end, possibly a read error. In DNA form, the CDR3 reads TGCGCCAGCAGCTTGGCCTCCGGGACGCCTATTAGCTCCTACAATGAGCAGCTCTTC. This sequence encodes CASSLASGTPISSYNEQLF. The rearrangement joins TRBV5-1 to TRBJ2-1; perhaps D is TRBD1 or TRBD2 (5 bases each). The CDR3 is 19 residues long. From germline, CDR1 is SGHRS and CDR2 YFSETQ.

The chain employs TRBV12-5 and TRBJ1-5, with 9 nucleotides matching TRBD1. The V and J ends lost 1 base and 9 bases, in that order; junction bases with no gene match: 1. The CDR3 has 13 residues. The germline V gene encodes CDR1 LGHNT and CDR2 FRNRAP. CDR3 amino acids: CASGLDRGPPQHF. The CDR3 DNA is TGTGCTAGTGGTTTGGACAGGGGGCCGCCCCAGCATTTT. Variable domain in full (rest from reference TRBV12-5 and TRBJ1-5): DARVTQTPRHKVTEMGQEVTMRCQPILGHNTVFWYRQTMMQGLELLAYFRNRAPLDDSGMPKDRFSAEMPDATLATLKIQPSEPRDSAVYFCASGLDRGPPQHFGDGTRLSIL.

V gene TRBV11-2 combines with J gene TRBJ2-3, with 8 bases identical to TRBD1. V lost 5 bases and J lost 6; bases outside the gene matches: 10. CDR3 length equals 15 residues. The germline V gene has CDR1 SGHAT and CDR2 FQNNGV. The CDR3, as DNA: TGTGCCAGCAGCATGAGGACAGGGAAGGGGGATACGCAGTATTTT. Its protein is CASSMRTGKGDTQYF.

The rearrangement joins TRBV9 to TRBJ2-1, with 7 bases aligning to TRBD2. The trim removed 6 bases at V and 8 bases at J, leaving 5 bases unmatched. The CDR3 length is 12 residues. Per germline, CDR1 SGDLS and CDR2 YYNGEE. CDR3 nucleotides: TGTGCCAGCAACTACGCGGGGGATGAGCAGTTCTTC. This translates into CASNYAGDEQFF. The full variable domain, its missing parts supplied by reference TRBV9 and TRBJ2-1, is DSGVTQTPKHLITATGQRVTLRCSPRSGDLSVYWYQQSLDQGLQFLIQYYNGEERAKGNILERFSAQQFPDLHSELNLSSLELGDSALYFCASNYAGDEQFFGPGTRLTVL.

V usage is TRBV6-1 and J usage is TRBJ2-1; 8 nucleotides agree with TRBD1. CDR3 length: 12 amino acids. The germline CDR1 and CDR2 sequences are MNHNS and SASEGT. The J segment lost 10 bases and the V segment lost 5 bases, leaving 4 bases of the junction unmatched. DNA for the CDR3: TGTGCCAGCAGTACAACAGGGGGAGAGCAGTTCTTC. It encodes CASSTTGGEQFF.

J is TRBJ1-2 and V is TRBV5-6; no firm D call. This CDR3 region has 13 residues. Germline assignment: CDR1 SGHDT and CDR2 YYEEEE. V lost 0 bases and J 8 bases, leaving 11 bases between the germline ends. The CDR3 DNA reads as TGTGCCAGCAGCTTGGTAGGAGTGGACGGCTACACCTTC. It codes for CASSLVGVDGYTF.

Written as DNA, the CDR3 is TGTGCCAGCTCACTCGGGGTATCTGGCACAGATACGCAGTATTTT. Its translation is CASSLGVSGTDTQYF. V and J are TRBV18 and TRBJ2-3, with D possibly TRBD2 on 5 matching bases. V was pared by 4 bases and J by 1 base, with 12 bases between. This CDR3 region has 15 residues. Germline V CDR1 and CDR2: KGHSH, LQKENI.

V gene TRBV19 combines with J gene TRBJ1-2; 9 bases are shared with TRBD1. The CDR3 length is 15 residues. Germline assignment: CDR1 LNHDA and CDR2 SQIVND (reference sequence). Germline trimming cut 7 bases from V and 5 bases from J; bases unmatched to any gene: 11. Written as DNA, the CDR3 is TGTGCCAGTAATACTCCCGGGACAGGGACTTATGGCTACACCTTC. Translation: CASNTPGTGTYGYTF.

The chain combines TRBV11-3 with TRBJ2-7; D is undetermined. V was clipped by 0 bases and J by 3 bases, with 3 bases between them. This CDR3 spans 12 amino acids. CDR1 and CDR2 from the germline V gene are SGHNT and YENEEA. The chain's CDR3 is CASSLEGYEQYF. Written as DNA, the CDR3 is TGTGCCAGCAGCTTAGAAGGCTACGAGCAGTACTTC.

The chain joins TRBV27 to TRBJ2-7, with 10 bases identical to TRBD2. This CDR3 contains 17 residues. Germline assignment: CDR1 MNHEY and CDR2 SMNVEV (reference sequence). J was trimmed by 7 bases and V by 8 bases; bases with no gene match: 20. CDR3 residues: CASSKAPLAGLTWEQYF. CDR3 nucleotide sequence: TGTGCCAGCTCAAAGGCCCCACTAGCGGGATTGACATGGGAGCAGTACTTC.

This clone was seen a handful of times. The DNA of the CDR3 is TGTGCCAGCAGCTGGGAGCTTACCGGGGAGCTGTTTTTT. Translated: CASSWELTGELFF. The chain recombines TRBV7-8 with TRBJ2-2, with D maybe TRBD2 (5 bases). Trimming removed 4 bases at V and 5 bases at J, with 8 bases between. Germline values: CDR1 SGHVS, CDR2 FQNEAQ. This CDR3 is 13 amino acids long. Together with reference TRBV7-8 and TRBJ2-2, the CDR3 gives the full variable domain: GAGVSQSPRYKVAKRGQDVALRCDPISGHVSLFWYQQALGQGPEFLTYFQNEAQLDKSGLPSDRFFAERPEGSVSTLKIQRTQQEDSAVYLCASSWELTGELFFGEGSRLTVL.

V gene TRBV16 combines with J gene TRBJ2-3; D unresolved. The CDR3 loop spans 13 amino acids. Per the germline V gene, CDR1 is KGHSY and CDR2 is FQNENV. V was cut by 4 bases and J by 1 base, with 6 bases left in between. The CDR3 here is CASSPAGTDTQYF. The CDR3 region has the DNA TGTGCCAGCAGCCCCGCGGGCACAGATACGCAGTATTTT.

V gene TRBV11-3 combines with J gene TRBJ2-2; D gene ambiguous. Trimming pared 1 base from V and 6 bases from J, leaving 9 bases between. CDR3 length: 14 residues. The germline V gene encodes CDR1 SGHNT and CDR2 YENEEA. The CDR3 spells CASSLVSRAGELFF. The CDR3 coding sequence is TGTGCCAGCAGCTTAGTCTCCCGGGCCGGGGAGCTGTTTTTT. The entire variable domain, with the rest obtained from reference TRBV11-3 and TRBJ2-2, is as follows: EAGVVQSPRYKIIEKKQPVAFWCNPISGHNTLYWYLQNLGQGPELLIRYENEEAVDDSQLPKDRFSAERLKGVDSTLKIQPAELGDSAVYLCASSLVSRAGELFFGEGSRLTVL.